This TCR beta chain was recovered during a study of T-cell memory formation after mild COVID-19 (dated by TCRdb to the early 2020s). Looking at the study overall: Most TCR sequence clusters were specific to one of the two donors. Longitudinal TCRalpha and TCRbeta repertoire sequencing tracked T-cell clones expanding and contracting after mild COVID-19 in a couple of donors. The cohort was made up of two young adult volunteers, one female and one male, who were previously healthy.

Here is what the overall study found, with its caveats: The second-wave clones that peaked on day 37 were not confirmed to be SARS-CoV-2 specific. Only a couple of mild cases were covered in the study, and larger cohorts including severe cases with pre-infection samples were considered necessary. From day 15 to 85, contracting clones showed balanced CD4/CD8 phenotypes, whereas a second wave of clones that expanded from day 15 to 37 leaned towards CD4+. Some responding clones were detected in pre-infection memory, suggesting pre-existing cross-reactive memory T cells joined the SARS-CoV-2 response. Contracting CD4+ clones turned up mainly in the CM and EM memory subsets, whereas EMRA was where CD8+ clones were enriched.

For sequencing, an Illumina NovaSeq 6000 was employed. cDNA libraries for TCRalpha and TCRbeta were prepared by 5'RACE using constant-segment primers, with sample barcodes and unique molecular identifiers added. Trizol reagent was used to extract RNA from every sample. Library amplification was performed in two PCR steps, and a second sample barcode and Illumina TruSeq adapters were introduced in the second step. The libraries were sequenced on an Illumina NovaSeq using 2 x 150 bp paired-end reads. In the authors' own workflow: The reads were demultiplexed and collapsed into UMI-guided consensus sequences using migec v1.2.7. Using mixcr v2.1.11, UMI consensuses were aligned to TRA and TRB V and J templates and then assembled into clonotypes. Clonotypes were classified as expanded or contracted when called significant by both edgeR and NoisET, with noise models trained on biological replicates. edgeR calls used a false discovery rate-adjusted p below 0.01 and a log2 fold-change threshold of 1. As an exploratory analysis of dynamics, max-normalized trajectories of the 1000 most abundant clonotypes were examined by PCA with hierarchical clustering. Separately sequenced CD4+ and CD8+ repertoires were used to assign a CD4 or CD8 phenotype to each responding clone. TCRdb reprocessed the public reads (quality trimming at Q25 with fastp, clone calling with MiXCR) and kept in-frame beta chains. When rows share a CDR3 protein, they turn into one entry using the most common DNA and genes. The V and J calls and clone size are TCRdb's, not the authors'. For this sample the table gives hundreds of thousands of distinct CDR3 sequences, of which 18% were detected only once. The ten largest clones take up about 22% of the sample.

CDR1 and CDR2 are drawn from the germline V gene: SGHVS, FNYEAQ. Germline trimming: 5 bases from V, 5 bases from J; junction bases outside gene matches: 12. The CDR3, from cysteine to phenylalanine, totals 17 residues. This entry keeps only the CDR3 DNA: 51 bases, framed from base 1. Ficoll-Paque density gradient centrifugation was used to isolate PBMCs. This clonotype has just a few counts. Its target antigen remains unknown. Per-base quality was not reported, and no clone a single base away is much larger than it. Sequenced sample: PBMCs or a T cell subset sorted from them (not recorded which). The clonotype originates from a man younger than 30 who had mild COVID-19 (a few samples of this study predate the infection). The sample titles of this study are shuffled in the database, so cell type and time point are left out; the donor was told from shared clones. Here the chain combines TRBV7-6 and TRBJ2-1; a stretch of 10 junction bases matches TRBD2. The nucleotides read TGTGCCAGCAGCCGATCTCCGACTAGCGGGCGGAACAATGAGCAGTTCTTC. Protein translation: CASSRSPTSGRNNEQFF.